This T cell receptor beta chain was recovered during a study of T cells in Graves' hyperthyroidism and ophthalmopathy. Study-wide context: Any treatment followed the collection of peripheral blood at initial diagnosis.

Many counts were recorded for this clonotype. Amplified regions were TCR beta CDR3 sequences from RNA transcripts. A first-round RT-PCR of the TCR CDR3 used the HTBI primer set. TCRdb called the multiplex PCR reads again in MiXCR, with one record for every CDR3 protein. The sample lists around 500,000 distinct CDR3 sequences; more than 15% were seen once. V shed 9 bases and J shed 5 bases, with 8 bases lying between them. The CDR3 has 10 residues. Germline V gives CDR1 MNHNS, CDR2 SASEGT. The sequenced sample consisted of blood. This TCR came from a woman aged 30 to 39 with Graves' ophthalmopathy. The rearrangement uses TRBV6-1 and TRBJ2-7, with D hard to call. DNA for the CDR3: TGTGCCAGTGATCGGCACGAGCAGTACTTC. Its translation is CASDRHEQYF.